This T cell receptor beta chain was profiled in a study of T cell repertoires in cytomegalovirus infection. TCRdb called the reads again in MiXCR, with one record for every CDR3 protein. The top ten clones hold about 14% of a sample with roughly 920,000 distinct CDR3 sequences, about a third of them seen once. This clonotype was counted between two and nine times. Its antigen is not identified. The CDR3 length is 13 residues. The V gene end was trimmed by 2 bases and the J gene end by 6 bases; junction bases not matched to a gene: 1. The sequencing here drew on cultured CD8+ T cells from PBMCs, taken from culture after CMV antigen stimulation. The genes are TRBV12-3 or TRBV12-4 and TRBJ1-5, with TRBD1 matching over 7 bases. This TCR was sampled from a human donor in good health (CMV status not recorded). Some clones in this sample may be carry-over from other donors' samples. This CDR3 is CASSLRGRQPQHF. As DNA, the CDR3 is TGTGCCAGCAGTTTAAGGGGGCGTCAGCCCCAGCATTTT.